A selection of T cell receptor beta chains follows, all from one sample in a study of early T cells in non-severe SARS-CoV-2 infection. Each CDR3 protein gets one entry after TCRdb re-called the 5' RACE reads with MiXCR. In the table there are fewer than 35,000 distinct CDR3 sequences, roughly 4.5% of which are singletons. The material sequenced was whole blood. The source of these receptors is an adult who was a healthcare worker with PCR-confirmed SARS-CoV-2 infection or an uninfected control (not recorded which). The CDR3 runs from the conserved cysteine through the conserved F or W. D genes are given only for firm matches. The size entry is marked missing in some rows and otherwise reads once, few, many or a size class.

>TRBV12-3/TRBV12-4|-|TRBJ2-1|12|many
TGTGCCAGCACCCCCGGGACGGCCGAGCAGTTCTTC
CASTPGTAEQFF
>TRBV20-1|TRBD2|TRBJ2-3|16|few
TGCAGTGCTAGCCGGACTAGCGGAACTAGCACAGATACGCAGTATTTT
CSASRTSGTSTDTQYF
>TRBV10-2|-|TRBJ2-3|11|many
TGCGCCAGCAGTGAGGAAGATACGCAGTATTTT
CASSEEDTQYF
>TRBV7-9|-|TRBJ1-3|11|many
TGTGCCAGCAATGATCTAAACACCATATATTTT
CASNDLNTIYF
>TRBV29-1|-|TRBJ2-1|14|many
TGCAGCGTTTGGGGCGGGAACAATCTAGATGAGCAGTTCTTC
CSVWGGNNLDEQFF
>TRBV6-2/TRBV6-3|-|TRBJ2-3|17|many
TGTGCCAGCAGTCCACGCCCTATAGCGGTTCCCACGAATACGCAGTATTTT
CASSPRPIAVPTNTQYF
>TRBV20-1|-|TRBJ1-1|11|-
TGCAGTGCTAGTAACGGGTTCTCAGCTTTCTTT
CSASNGFSAFF
>TRBV25-1|-|TRBJ2-1|14|many
TGTGCCAGCAGTAAAGGAGGCTCCTACAATGAGCAGTTCTTC
CASSKGGSYNEQFF
>TRBV7-9|TRBD1|TRBJ1-4|11|few
TGTGCCAGCAGCTGGACAGGAGAACTGTTTTTT
CASSWTGELFF
>TRBV19|TRBD2|TRBJ2-7|16|-
TGTGCCAGTAGAAAGGGGACTAGCGGAGGTTCCTACGAGCAGTACTTC
CASRKGTSGGSYEQYF
>TRBV29-1|TRBD1|TRBJ2-1|13|many
TGCAGCGTCGGACAGGGGGCGGTCGATGAGCAGTTCTTC
CSVGQGAVDEQFF
>TRBV7-3|-|TRBJ2-5|11|many
TGTGCCAGCACCAATCGGGAGACCCAGTACTTC
CASTNRETQYF
>TRBV20-1|TRBD2|TRBJ2-1|17|many
TGCAGTGCTAGCCCGGGGACTAGCGGGAGGGCCCCCAATGAGCAGTTCTTC
CSASPGTSGRAPNEQFF
>TRBV2|-|TRBJ2-5|15|few
TGTGCCAGCAGTGCCCCCCACCTTGTCGGAGAGACCCAGTACTTC
CASSAPHLVGETQYF
>TRBV20-1|TRBD1|TRBJ2-4|13|medium-sized
TGCAGTGCTAGTCGGGCAGGGGGCAACATTCAGTACTTC
CSASRAGGNIQYF
>TRBV20-1|-|TRBJ2-1|14|many
TGCAGTGCTAGAGATACGGGATCCTACAATGAGCAGTTCTTC
CSARDTGSYNEQFF
>TRBV7-2|-|TRBJ1-4|14|many
TGTGCCAGCAGCCTCCAAGGCCTTAATGAAAAACTGTTTTTT
CASSLQGLNEKLFF